The present TCR beta chain was sequenced within a study of tumor-infiltrating lymphocytes in primary liver carcinoma. V shed 5 bases and J 5 bases; nucleotides not matched to a gene: 8. Germline V gives CDR1 MDHEN, CDR2 SYDVKM. This CDR3 has 15 residues. The input was around 500 ng total RNA; TCR beta cDNA was made from it with a constant-region primer. Slightly modified ARM-PCR with three nested multiplex PCR rounds yielded TCR beta libraries. The first two PCR rounds used TRBV1-TRBV30 primers with a Cbeta primer, approximately 10 cycles each. From the multiplex PCR reads, TCRdb called clonotypes with MiXCR, one entry per CDR3 protein. The table includes about 120,000 distinct CDR3 sequences, 55% to 65% detected once. DNA and RNA were both co-extracted from 20-30 mg of bulk tissue that had not been sorted. Patients underwent surgical resection for primary liver carcinoma.

This sequence was found in a woman aged 55-75 years with primary liver carcinoma and hepatitis B virus infection. This chain connects TRBV28 to TRBJ2-1, with 8 bases aligning to TRBD2. The sequencing input was liver tumor tissue from sampling region 1. Subset noted: tumor region T1, superior pole. The DNA for the CDR3 is TGTGCCAGCAGTCAGGCAGTACTAGCGGACAATGAGCAGTTCTTC. Protein sequence: CASSQAVLADNEQFF. Drawing the rest from reference TRBV28 and TRBJ2-1, the complete variable domain is DVKVTQSSRYLVKRTGEKVFLECVQDMDHENMFWYRQDPGLGLRLIYFSYDVKMKEKGDIPEGYSVSREKKERFSLILESASTNQTSMYLCASSQAVLADNEQFFGPGTRLTVL.